This section outlines one T cell receptor (beta chain) sequence together with its context. Its antigen is unknown. The sample is drawn from a study of T cell responses to AZD1222 COVID-19 vaccine. Findings of the study overall: Possibly, clonal diversity was underestimated; donors were largely white British and included more females.

Some clones are missing from TCRdb's copy, which holds only in-frame ones; the method was immunoSEQ multiplex PCR. The sample lists fewer than 150,000 clones, approximately 91% seen once, with 4.5% to 7% in the top ten. The CDR3 sequence is 15 residues long. Per germline, CDR1 SEHNR and CDR2 FQNEAQ (reference sequence). V was clipped by 0 bases and J by 5 bases, with 13 bases between them. The genes are TRBV7-9 and TRBJ1-1; D is possibly TRBD1 (5 bases). The TCR comes from an adult who received the AZD1222 COVID-19 vaccine. Specimen: peripheral blood, collected 28 days after the second AZD1222 dose. The CDR3 DNA is TGTGCCAGCAGCTTAGCGTCAAACGGGGGGACTGAAGCTTTCTTT. The encoded protein is CASSLASNGGTEAFF.